This TCR beta chain originates from a study of shared clonotypes between healthy human individuals. Study-wide context: The donor group consisted of a couple of women and three men, aged 18 to 49. General study results and limits: Non-shared clonotypes showed lower generation probabilities than clonotypes common to all four donors.

Assay: immunoSEQ multiplex PCR; the TCRdb copy retains only in-frame clones and omits some. The sample lists a few million clones, roughly 90% seen once, with 0.37% in the top ten. CD4+ cells underwent separation, giving CD45RA+ naive and CD45RA-negative memory subsets. Deletions cut 2 bases from V and 17 bases from J, with 16 bases between. CDR3 size: 13 residues. The germline gives CDR1 MDHEN, CDR2 SYDVKM. About this clone itself: Its antigen is unidentified.

This chain joins TRBV28 and TRBJ2-6; D could derive from TRBD1 or TRBD2 (5 bases each). Sequenced: naive CD4+ T cells from PBMCs. Subset in this sample: CD45RA+ positively selected. The sequence derives from a man between 18 and 35 years old in good health. Some clones in this sample may be carry-over from other donors' samples. The CDR3 sequence: CASSLPGRPMVTF. In DNA form, the CDR3 reads TGTGCCAGCAGTTTACCGGGACGGCCAATGGTGACTTTC.